This T cell receptor (beta chain) was found in a study of T cell responses to AZD1222 COVID-19 vaccine. V lost 0 bases to trimming and J lost 14 bases, with 14 bases between them. The CDR3 extends over 12 amino acids. Germline CDR1 reads SGDLS; CDR2 reads YYNGEE. Profiling relied on immunoSEQ multiplex PCR, and the TCRdb table lists in-frame clones only, not all of them. The sample contains more than 90,000 clones, around 89% of which appear only once. Pooled together were second doses at about 4 or about 12 weeks. This receptor was identified in an adult who received the AZD1222 COVID-19 vaccine. This chain links TRBV9 with TRBJ1-1, with D possibly being TRBD1 (5 bases). This sample comprised peripheral blood, obtained 28 days after the second AZD1222 dose. The CDR3 DNA sequence: TGTGCCAGCAGCGTAGGAGGGCCCAGGGTCTTCTTT. This encodes CASSVGGPRVFF.